The clone carrying this TCR beta chain rates as medium-sized. Its specificity is not known. Sequenced by immunoSEQ multiplex PCR; TCRdb stores in-frame clones only, minus some. Found here are 20,000 to 30,000 clones, approximately 81% of them singletons; the top ten hold less than 20%. Each and every patient relapsed after autologous stem cell transplantation, and patients got differing brentuximab vedotin exposure. This record comes from a study of PD-1 blockade in classical Hodgkin lymphoma. Across the study: Nivolumab was administered to patients intravenously at 3 mg/kg every 2 weeks. Broader study findings: Significantly greater TCR diversity emerged by C4D1 in CD4+ cells but not CD8+ cells. Newly diagnosed patients were said to have less baseline TCR diversity than healthy donors did. Complete responders had baseline diversity similar to newly diagnosed patients.

The V and J ends lost 4 bases and 7 bases respectively, with 10 bases between them. This CDR3 has 12 amino acids. Germline CDR1 is MNHEY and CDR2 is SVGAGI. This sequence originates from a human donor with classical Hodgkin lymphoma. This chain joins TRBV6-5 and TRBJ2-5; D not certain. Sequences were derived from peripheral blood mononuclear cells (PBMCs), sampled before the second cycle of nivolumab. DNA for the CDR3: TGTGCCAGCAGTTCTCTATCGGGGACCCAGTACTTC. It translates to CASSSLSGTQYF.